These 28 T cell receptor beta chains originate from one sample sequenced in a study of control samples from healthy donors and cancer patients. Repertoires were generated with immunoSEQ multiplex PCR, while TCRdb's copy carries only in-frame clones and drops some. The repertoire includes 400,000 to 500,000 clones, about 93% of them detected once, and more than 6% sits in the top ten. Sequenced sample: PBMCs. The receptors were gathered from a middle-aged man with head and neck cancer.

The chain joins TRBV6-5 to TRBJ2-7, with D unclear. The V gene lost 2 bases and the J gene lost 1 base, with 12 bases spanning the gap. This CDR3 comprises 15 residues. CDR1 and CDR2 (germline): MNHEY, SVGAGI. Here the CDR3 reads CASSYRSGRSYEQYF. For the CDR3, the DNA is TGTGCCAGCAGTTACCGGTCAGGCCGATCCTACGAGCAGTACTTC.

V and J are TRBV28 and TRBJ1-2; 9 nucleotides align to TRBD1. With 6 bases clipped from V and 2 bases from J, the junction kept 4 bases outside the gene matches. Germline-derived CDR1 and CDR2 are MDHEN and SYDVKM. CDR3 length: 14 residues. The CDR3: CASRRGQGNYGYTF. The DNA of the CDR3 is TGTGCCAGCAGGCGGGGACAGGGAAACTATGGCTACACCTTC.

The chain joins TRBV5-1 to TRBJ2-7, with a weak D call TRBD2 (6 bases). The germline CDR1 and CDR2 sequences are SGHRS and YFSETQ. V shed 4 bases and J shed 7 bases, with 12 bases lying between them. This CDR3 region has 12 residues. CDR3: CASSPAGGEQYF. The CDR3, as DNA: TGCGCCAGCAGCCCGGCCGGGGGAGAGCAGTACTTC.

The rearrangement uses TRBV12-5 and TRBJ2-1, with a possible D match to TRBD2 (6 bases). Trimming removed 7 bases from V and 13 bases from J, with 14 bases in between. The CDR3 sequence is 11 residues long. Germline V gives CDR1 LGHNT, CDR2 FRNRAP. The CDR3: CASVVAGPQFF. In nucleotides, the CDR3 is TGTGCTAGTGTTGTCGCGGGACCCCAGTTCTTC.

J is TRBJ1-1 and V is TRBV5-8; TRBD1 matches at 8 bases. Germline lookup yields CDR1 SGHTS and CDR2 YDEGEE. This CDR3 is 16 amino acids long. V lost 4 bases to trimming and J lost 1 base; unmatched junction nucleotides: 9. CDR3 amino acids: CASSADREVANTEAFF. The CDR3 DNA is TGTGCCAGCAGCGCGGACAGGGAGGTGGCGAACACTGAAGCTTTCTTT.

The CDR3 region is CASSPTGQRYNEQFF. CDR3 DNA sequence: TGTGCCAGCAGCCCCACGGGACAGAGATACAATGAGCAGTTCTTC. The rearrangement joins TRBV7-8 to TRBJ2-1; 7 nucleotides match TRBD1. V lost 5 bases to trimming and J lost 4 bases; unmatched junction nucleotides: 8. This CDR3 has 15 residues. The germline CDR1 and CDR2 sequences are SGHVS and FQNEAQ.

The chain uses TRBV29-1 and TRBJ2-4; perhaps TRBD2 as D (5 bases). The germline V gene has CDR1 SQVTM and CDR2 ANQGSEA. The CDR3 runs to 16 residues. The V end lost 7 bases, the J end lost 0 bases, and 19 bases lay between the germline ends. The CDR3 loop is CSAVIQRSVAKNIQYF. DNA for the CDR3: TGCAGCGCAGTTATCCAGCGGTCCGTAGCCAAAAACATTCAGTACTTC.

V is TRBV6-1 and J is TRBJ2-2, with D unresolved. V was clipped by 2 bases and J by 4 bases, with 11 bases between them. Germline loops: CDR1 MNHNS, CDR2 SASEGT. The CDR3 has 15 residues. The CDR3 spells CASSEQAQGTGELFF. The CDR3 nucleotides read TGTGCCAGCAGTGAACAGGCTCAAGGCACCGGGGAGCTGTTTTTT.

V gene TRBV5-6 combines with J gene TRBJ2-7, with 12 bases aligning to TRBD2. Germline values: CDR1 SGHDT, CDR2 YYEEEE. This CDR3 spans 16 amino acids. Trimming at V came to 0 bases and at J to 7 bases, leaving 8 bases not matched to a gene. Here the CDR3 DNA reads TGTGCCAGCAGCTTGGTGCGACTAGCGGGAGTTCGGGAGCAGTACTTC. Its protein product is CASSLVRLAGVREQYF.

The chain joins TRBV27 to TRBJ2-1, with TRBD2 identical over 12 bases. With V trimmed by 5 bases and J by 5 bases, 10 bases remained unmatched. This CDR3 comprises 17 residues. CDR1 is MNHEY and CDR2 is SMNVEV in the germline V gene (reference sequence). The CDR3 region is CASSLRTLAGGNNEQFF. CDR3 DNA sequence: TGTGCCAGCAGTCTCCGCACACTAGCGGGGGGAAACAATGAGCAGTTCTTC.

The rearrangement joins TRBV19 to TRBJ2-2; 10 nucleotides align to TRBD2. The germline gives CDR1 LNHDA, CDR2 SQIVND (reference sequence). J gave up 4 bases and V 3 bases, and 2 bases lay outside the gene matches. This CDR3 has 15 amino acids. CDR3 bases: TGTGCCAGTAGTATGGAGCGGGGGGGCACCGGGGAGCTGTTTTTT. It specifies CASSMERGGTGELFF.

V and J are TRBV6-5 and TRBJ2-7; 8 bases align to TRBD2. V shed 0 bases, J shed 5 bases, and the junction held 9 bases outside the gene matches. CDR1 is MNHEY and CDR2 is SVGAGI in the germline V gene. This CDR3 is built from 16 residues. In DNA, the CDR3 is TGTGCCAGCAGTTACTCCCCCGGGGGGGGCCGAGACGAGCAGTACTTC. The encoded protein is CASSYSPGGGRDEQYF.

This clone has a single count. CDR3 sequence (DNA): TGTGCCAGCAGCCAAGATGTAGGCAGCATCGAGACCCAGTACTTC. Translated, it gives CASSQDVGSIETQYF. This sequence joins TRBV3-1 (or the pseudogene TRBV3-2) and TRBJ2-5; unclear D gene. Per germline, CDR1 LGHDT and CDR2 YNNKEL (reference sequence). This CDR3 has 15 amino acids. V was pared by 0 bases and J by 5 bases, with 13 bases between.

This chain connects TRBV27 to TRBJ2-3; 11 positions match TRBD2. V gave up 8 bases and J gave up 3 bases; unmatched junction bases: 4. The CDR3 length is 14 residues. The germline gives CDR1 MNHEY, CDR2 SMNVEV (reference sequence). The CDR3 protein is CASSLAGVTDTQYF. CDR3 nucleotide sequence: TGTGCCAGCTCACTAGCGGGAGTGACAGATACGCAGTATTTT.

This chain joins TRBV12-3 or TRBV12-4 and TRBJ1-1; D ambiguous. The CDR3 sequence is 13 residues long. Trimming shortened V by 7 bases and J by 4 bases, and 13 bases separated the two germline ends. The chain's CDR3 is CASKPGESTEAFF. The CDR3 DNA sequence: TGTGCCAGCAAACCTGGGGAGAGCACTGAAGCTTTCTTT.

The V call is TRBV6-5, the J call TRBJ1-3; D is ambiguous. The CDR3 is 14 amino acids. Per the germline V gene, CDR1 is MNHEY and CDR2 is SVGAGI. V lost 10 bases to trimming and J lost 0 bases, with 13 bases between them. In nucleotides, the CDR3 is TGTGCCACTATGATTTTCGGCTCTGGAAACACCATATATTTT. This codes for CATMIFGSGNTIYF.

A few counts support this clone. The rearrangement joins TRBV15 to TRBJ1-3; TRBD1 matches at 7 bases. CDR3 length equals 15 residues. V trimming: 7 bases; J trimming: 2 bases; junction bases outside the gene matches: 8. CDR1 and CDR2 (germline): LNHNV, YYDKDF (reference sequence). The CDR3 bases are TGTGCCACCATGATCGACAGGGTGGCTGGAAACACCATATATTTT. Its protein is CATMIDRVAGNTIYF.

The chain has TRBV6-4 and TRBJ1-1; TRBD1 might be the D (5 bases). This CDR3 comprises 13 residues. From germline, CDR1 is MRHNA and CDR2 SNTAGT. Between the trimmed V and J ends, which lost 4 bases and 3 bases, there was a span of 9 bases. This CDR3 is CASSARDDTEAFF. DNA of the CDR3: TGTGCCAGCAGTGCCCGGGACGACACTGAAGCTTTCTTT.

The J gene is TRBJ2-3, the V gene TRBV5-1; 7 bases fit TRBD2. CDR3 length: 15 residues. In germline, CDR1 is SGHRS, CDR2 YFSETQ. Trimming removed 4 bases from V and 0 bases from J; junction bases left unmatched: 5. The DNA of the CDR3 is TGCGCCAGCAGCCCCGAAGCGGGGAGCACAGATACGCAGTATTTT. Translated, it gives CASSPEAGSTDTQYF.

The rearrangement joins TRBV19 to TRBJ1-1, with 7 bases matching TRBD1. J lost 2 bases, V lost 8 bases, and 8 bases had no gene match. CDR1 and CDR2 from the germline V gene are LNHDA and SQIVND (reference sequence). This CDR3 comprises 14 residues. The CDR3 DNA follows: TGTGCCAGTGGGGGTGGGACAGCAAACACTGAAGCTTTCTTT. It translates to CASGGGTANTEAFF. The whole variable domain, remainder taken from reference TRBV19 and TRBJ1-1, is DGGITQSPKYLFRKEGQNVTLSCEQNLNHDAMYWYRQDPGQGLRLIYYSQIVNDFQKGDIAEGYSVSREKKESFPLTVTSAQKNPTAFYLCASGGGTANTEAFFGQGTRLTVV.

This clone was picked up one time. Within the sample, other DNA sequences also encode this same CDR3. This rearrangement joins TRBV7-8 to TRBJ2-6; the D gene could be TRBD1 or TRBD2 (7 bases each). Germline CDR1 SGHVS, CDR2 FQNEAQ. The ends were cut back, 4 bases at V and 4 bases at J, with 23 bases in the middle. This CDR3 is built from 19 residues. For the CDR3, the DNA is TGTGCCAGCAGCTGGACTGGCAAAGGGGAGGGGGCGGGGGCCAACGTCCTGACTTTC. This codes for CASSWTGKGEGAGANVLTF.

This clone appeared a single time. The chain recombines TRBV30 with TRBJ1-1, with D uncertain. Germline CDR1 and CDR2: GTSNPN and SVGIG (reference sequence). Trimming removed 1 base at V and 3 bases at J, with 12 bases between. The CDR3 spans 14 residues. The CDR3 spells CAWSEMVRDTEAFF. The CDR3 DNA reads as TGTGCCTGGAGTGAAATGGTTCGAGACACTGAAGCTTTCTTT.

The CDR3 bases are TGTGCCAGCAGTTTAGCACTGAGAGAGCAGTACTTC. It codes for CASSLALREQYF. The chain joins TRBV28 to TRBJ2-7; no clear D gene. The CDR3 totals 12 residues. In germline, CDR1 is MDHEN, CDR2 SYDVKM. Trimming stripped 2 bases from V and 7 bases from J, with 9 bases between.

This chain connects TRBV30 to TRBJ1-6; a possible D gene is TRBD1 (5 bases). Per the germline V gene, CDR1 is GTSNPN and CDR2 is SVGIG (reference sequence). The ends were cut back, 3 bases at V and 0 bases at J, with 15 bases in the middle. The CDR3 is made up of 17 amino acids. The DNA for the CDR3 is TGTGCCTGGAGCCCCGGACACGCGAGCTCCTATAATTCACCCCTCCACTTT. Translated, it gives CAWSPGHASSYNSPLHF.

The V and J genes are TRBV6-5 and TRBJ1-2; TRBD1 might be the D (6 bases). Trimming removed 4 bases from V and 0 bases from J, with 12 bases in between. This CDR3 is built from 15 residues. Germline CDR1 reads MNHEY; CDR2 reads SVGAGI. The CDR3 loop is CASSSTGMANYGYTF. The CDR3 bases are TGTGCCAGCAGTTCCACAGGGATGGCTAACTATGGCTACACCTTC.

This chain uses TRBV6-1 with TRBJ2-1; 15 bases agree with TRBD2. The CDR3 runs to 19 residues. Germline lookup yields CDR1 MNHNS and CDR2 SASEGT. The trim removed 1 base at V and 5 bases at J, leaving 9 bases unmatched. The CDR3 is CASSEEKGLAGGFNNEQFF. CDR3 coding DNA: TGTGCCAGCAGTGAAGAGAAGGGACTAGCGGGGGGCTTCAACAATGAGCAGTTCTTC.

This clone appeared a few times. The germline gene is not matched at one end of the junction; a read error may be the cause. This sequence joins TRBV7-7 and TRBJ2-7; the match to TRBD2 covers 8 bases. The CDR3 is made up of 15 amino acids. Looked up from germline, CDR1 is SSHAT and CDR2 is FNYEAQ (reference sequence). The CDR3 coding sequence is TGTGCTAGCAGCTTAGGTAGCGGGGACCAATACGAGCAGTACTTC. It is translated as CASSLGSGDQYEQYF.

The chain carries TRBV5-1 and TRBJ2-2; 7 bases map to TRBD2. V lost 1 base, J lost 3 bases, and 12 bases stayed unmatched. Germline lookup yields CDR1 SGHRS and CDR2 YFSETQ. CDR3 length equals 18 residues. CDR3 residues: CASSLPSGLYRDTGELFF. The CDR3 DNA reads as TGCGCCAGCAGCTTGCCTAGCGGACTGTATCGGGACACCGGGGAGCTGTTTTTT.